This T cell receptor (beta chain) derives from a study of T cell repertoires in cytomegalovirus infection (dated by TCRdb to about 2019). Regarding the study in general: Donor HLA type was relevant to the analysis, because carriage of CMV infection together with the matching HLA type was indicated by public TCR beta signatures.

The study at large found these results: Carriers of CMV infection plus the relevant HLA type were discriminated by the cumulative frequency of public TCR beta family members in the study cohort and in an independent approximately 340-donor cohort. The ex vivo response was dominated by HLA-C-restricted CMV-specific TCR beta clonotypes, and the single most frequent clonotype in two of eight donors was supplied by these HLA-C-restricted clonotypes.

Sequencing used an Illumina HiSeq 1500. Starting from the raw public reads, TCRdb applied fastp trimming at Q25, assembled clones with MiXCR and retained in-frame beta chains. Identical CDR3 proteins give one entry, which carries the most common genes and DNA. Within this sample are 200,000 to 300,000 distinct CDR3 sequences, with roughly an eighth of them counted one time only. The ten largest clones take up around 8.7% of the sample. Cut back by 4 bases and 5 bases, the V and J ends lie 11 bases apart. From a lookup of the germline V gene, CDR1 and CDR2 are SGHTA and FQGNSA. The cysteine opens and the phenylalanine closes a CDR3 of 13 amino acids. The CDR3 DNA has 39 bases and is translated from base 1. This clonotype was counted many times. What antigen it recognizes has not been identified. No per-base quality is available; no much larger clone lies one base away.

The receptor comes from a human donor in good health (CMV status not recorded). Some clones in this sample may be carry-over from other donors' samples. The chain employs TRBV7-2 and TRBJ2-5; the D gene is unclear. The sample consisted of PBMCs. In nucleotides, the sequence is TGTGCCAGCAGCTCATTTAATACGGAGACCCAGTACTTC. Its product reads: CASSSFNTETQYF.